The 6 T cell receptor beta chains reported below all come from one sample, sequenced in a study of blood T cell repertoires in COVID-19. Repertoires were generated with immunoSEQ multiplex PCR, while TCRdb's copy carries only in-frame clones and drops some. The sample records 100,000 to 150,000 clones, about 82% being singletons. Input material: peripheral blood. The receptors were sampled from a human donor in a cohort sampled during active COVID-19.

CDR3 amino acids: CASSLTSGSYEQYF. Here the CDR3 DNA reads TGTGCCAGCAGTTTGACTAGCGGGTCCTACGAGCAGTACTTC. The V call is TRBV28, the J call TRBJ2-7; 10 nucleotides agree with TRBD2. This CDR3 has 14 amino acids. The V gene end was trimmed by 3 bases and the J gene end by 1 base; junction bases not matched to a gene: 0. From germline, CDR1 is MDHEN and CDR2 SYDVKM.

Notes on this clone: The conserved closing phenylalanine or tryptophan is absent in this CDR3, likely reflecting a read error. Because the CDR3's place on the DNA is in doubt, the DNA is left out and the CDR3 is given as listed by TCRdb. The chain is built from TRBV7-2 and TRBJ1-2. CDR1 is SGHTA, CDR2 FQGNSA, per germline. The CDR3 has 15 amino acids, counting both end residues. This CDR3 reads CASSFISGAGAPNSV.

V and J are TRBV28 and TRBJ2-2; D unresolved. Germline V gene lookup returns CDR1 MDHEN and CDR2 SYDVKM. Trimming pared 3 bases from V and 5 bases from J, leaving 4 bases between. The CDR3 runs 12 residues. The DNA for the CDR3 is TGTGCCAGCAGTTTGACTACCGGGGAGCTGTTTTTT. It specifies CASSLTTGELFF.

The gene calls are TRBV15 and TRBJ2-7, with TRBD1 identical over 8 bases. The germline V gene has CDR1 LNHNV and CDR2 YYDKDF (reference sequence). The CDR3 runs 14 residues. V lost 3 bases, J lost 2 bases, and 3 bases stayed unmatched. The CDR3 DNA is TGTGCCACCAGCAGGAGGACAGGGACCTACGAGCAGTACTTC. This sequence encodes CATSRRTGTYEQYF.

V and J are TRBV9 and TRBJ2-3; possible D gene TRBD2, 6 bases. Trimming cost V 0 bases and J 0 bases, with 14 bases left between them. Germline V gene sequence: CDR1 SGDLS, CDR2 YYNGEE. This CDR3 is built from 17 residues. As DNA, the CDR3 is TGTGCCAGCAGCGTAGCTGGGGGGACTTCTAGCACAGATACGCAGTATTTT. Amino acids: CASSVAGGTSSTDTQYF.

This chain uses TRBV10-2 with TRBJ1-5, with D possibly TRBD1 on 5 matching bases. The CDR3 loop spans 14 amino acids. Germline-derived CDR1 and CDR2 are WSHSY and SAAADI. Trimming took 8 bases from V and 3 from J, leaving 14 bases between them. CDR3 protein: CASGGGTFNQPQHF. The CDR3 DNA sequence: TGCGCCAGCGGGGGGGGGACTTTCAATCAGCCCCAGCATTTT.